The clone carrying this T cell receptor beta chain was seen just once. The sample comes from a study of shared clonotypes between healthy human individuals. Generated by immunoSEQ multiplex PCR, the TCRdb table keeps only in-frame clones and is missing some. The sample yields some 630,000 clones, about 78% seen once. Germline V gene data show CDR1 as SGHTA and CDR2 as FQGTGA. V was pared by 5 bases and J by 2 bases, with 18 bases of the junction left unmatched. The CDR3 runs 19 residues. The chain carries TRBV7-3 and TRBJ1-5; 7 bases line up with TRBD1. The sequenced material came from memory CD4+ T cells sorted from blood. As for subset: CD45RA-negative fraction. This TCR derives from a woman younger than 45 in good health. The CDR3 spells CASSPETGTSSYGNQPQHF. The CDR3 DNA is TGTGCCAGCAGCCCGGAGACAGGGACCTCATCTTATGGCAATCAGCCCCAGCATTTT.